These T cell receptor beta chains were read from a single sample in a study of cytomegalovirus exposure and HLA in healthy donors. TCRdb's copy holds only in-frame clones and misses some; the assay was immunoSEQ multiplex PCR. Of around 130,000 clones in the sample, 8.5% to 9% were seen once. Material: PBMCs. The receptors stem from a woman aged 40 to 50 in good health and CMV-seropositive. The CDR3 runs from the conserved cysteine through the conserved F or W. A D gene is named only where the DNA matches it firmly. Size values are once, few and many counts, or a class for expanded clones, and some rows have none.

TRBV19	-	TRBJ1-2	-	CAAKRSNYGYTF	TGTGCCGCCAAACGGTCTAACTATGGCTACACCTTC
TRBV30	-	TRBJ1-3	-	CAWNSYRDPVDTIYF	TGTGCCTGGAACAGTTACAGGGATCCGGTGGACACCATATATTTT
TRBV4-1	-	TRBJ2-5	-	CASSLGQKETQYF	TGCGCCAGCAGCCTGGGACAAAAAGAGACCCAGTACTTC
TRBV6-1	-	TRBJ2-6	-	CASRRVSGANVLTF	TGTGCCAGCAGGAGGGTGTCTGGGGCCAACGTCCTGACTTTC
TRBV7-6	-	TRBJ2-1	-	CASSSSASKSYNEQFF	TGTGCCAGCAGCTCTAGTGCGAGTAAATCCTACAATGAGCAGTTCTTC
TRBV12-5	-	TRBJ2-1	few	CASGWGQQEYNEQFF	TGTGCTAGTGGTTGGGGACAACAAGAATACAATGAGCAGTTCTTC
TRBV2	-	TRBJ2-3	few	CASSEGLARTDTQYF	TGTGCCAGCAGTGAGGGGCTAGCGCGCACAGATACGCAGTATTTT
TRBV11-2	TRBD1	TRBJ1-4	-	CASSLRSGGLYPEKLFF	TGTGCCAGCAGCTTAAGGTCAGGGGGTTTATACCCTGAAAAACTGTTTTTT
TRBV28	-	TRBJ2-6	few	CASTPSDSSSGANVLTF	TGTGCCAGCACTCCCTCGGACAGCAGTTCTGGGGCCAACGTCCTGACTTTC
TRBV5-1	-	TRBJ2-7	few	CASSLGGRYEQYF	TGCGCCAGCAGCTTGGGGGGGCGCTACGAGCAGTACTTC
TRBV10-3	TRBD1	TRBJ1-2	-	CAISEDRGAEGYTF	TGTGCCATCAGTGAGGACAGGGGCGCGGAGGGCTACACCTTC
TRBV7-9	-	TRBJ2-1	-	CASSLATSSYNEQFF	TGTGCCAGCAGCTTAGCTACGAGCTCCTACAATGAGCAGTTCTTC
TRBV27	-	TRBJ1-1	-	CASSFDRAQTEAFF	TGTGCCAGCAGTTTCGACAGAGCCCAAACTGAAGCTTTCTTT
TRBV4-1	-	TRBJ2-6	few	CASSQAGTSSSGANVLTF	TGCGCCAGCAGCCAAGCAGGCACCTCCAGCTCTGGGGCCAACGTCCTGACTTTC
TRBV18	TRBD1	TRBJ1-1	few	CASSQGQGTHTEAFF	TGTGCCAGCTCACAGGGACAGGGGACTCACACTGAAGCTTTCTTT
TRBV11-2	-	TRBJ1-4	few	CASSANRATNEKLFF	TGTGCCAGCAGCGCAAACCGGGCAACTAATGAAAAACTGTTTTTT
TRBV5-4	TRBD1	TRBJ1-2	few	CASSLMGQGLNPDYGYTF	TGTGCCAGCAGCTTGATGGGACAGGGGTTAAACCCGGACTATGGCTACACCTTC
TRBV6-5	TRBD1	TRBJ1-2	-	CASSQYRGGLYGYTF	TGTGCCAGCAGTCAATACAGGGGGGGTCTGTATGGCTACACCTTC